This is a list of T cell receptor beta chains from one sample in a study of T cell responses to AZD1222 COVID-19 vaccine. Sequencing used immunoSEQ multiplex PCR; TCRdb keeps in-frame clones, though not all of them. Counted here are under 130,000 clones, approximately 89% occurring once; the ten biggest clones make up approximately 40%. This specimen consisted of peripheral blood, obtained 28 days after the second AZD1222 dose. Receptor source: an adult who received the AZD1222 COVID-19 vaccine. The CDR3 runs from the conserved cysteine through the conserved F or W. Fields, in order: V gene, D gene, clone size, J gene, CDR3 protein, CDR3 DNA. D genes are given only for firm matches. Some rows have no size entry. The others give once, few or many, or a class for an expanded clone.

TRBV28	NA	NA	TRBJ1-2	CASSLGSSYGYTF	TGTGCCAGCAGTTTAGGATCGAGCTATGGCTACACCTTC
TRBV5-3	NA	NA	TRBJ2-7	CARSLDEGGESYEQYF	TGTGCCAGAAGCTTGGACGAAGGGGGAGAGTCCTACGAGCAGTACTTC
TRBV3-1/TRBV3-2	NA	NA	TRBJ2-7	CASSRPGPGGDEQYF	TGTGCCAGCAGCCGCCCCGGGCCCGGGGGCGACGAGCAGTACTTC
TRBV4-1	TRBD2	NA	TRBJ2-2	CASSQTSGPNTGELFF	TGCGCCAGCAGCCAAACTAGCGGCCCGAACACCGGGGAGCTGTTTTTT
TRBV6-2/TRBV6-3	NA	NA	TRBJ2-7	CASSYQGSFSYEQYF	TGTGCCAGCAGTTACCAGGGTAGTTTTTCCTACGAGCAGTACTTC
TRBV27	TRBD2	NA	TRBJ2-4	CASSLLGLADAKNIQYF	TGTGCCAGCAGTTTGCTGGGACTAGCCGACGCCAAAAACATTCAGTACTTC
TRBV5-8	NA	NA	TRBJ1-5	CASSLSGVGQPQHF	TGTGCCAGCAGCTTGAGTGGTGTGGGTCAGCCCCAGCATTTT
TRBV7-9	TRBD2	NA	TRBJ2-1	CASSFGLAGNNEQFF	TGTGCCAGCAGCTTCGGGCTAGCGGGGAACAATGAGCAGTTCTTC
TRBV4-1	TRBD1	NA	TRBJ2-5	CASSQEGTGGRETQYF	TGCGCCAGCAGCCAAGAAGGGACAGGGGGACGGGAGACCCAGTACTTC
TRBV7-2	NA	NA	TRBJ2-7	CASSLEAVRGYEQYF	TGTGCCAGCAGCTTGGAGGCGGTCCGGGGCTACGAGCAGTACTTC
TRBV6-5	NA	NA	TRBJ1-2	CASSYSPFHGYTF	TGTGCCAGCAGTTACTCGCCCTTTCATGGCTACACCTTC
TRBV27	TRBD1	NA	TRBJ1-2	CASSTTGVSRGYTF	TGTGCCAGCAGCACGACAGGGGTTTCCCGCGGCTACACCTTC
TRBV7-9	NA	NA	TRBJ2-7	CASSPRGRAYEQYF	TGTGCCAGCAGTCCACGGGGCAGGGCCTACGAGCAGTACTTC
TRBV25-1	NA	NA	TRBJ2-7	CASSGRTQSGSSEQYF	TGTGCCAGCAGTGGACGGACTCAATCCGGGAGCAGCGAGCAGTACTTC
TRBV11-3	TRBD1	NA	TRBJ2-1	CASSFGTGFAAYNEQFF	TGTGCCAGCAGCTTTGGGACAGGGTTTGCTGCCTACAATGAGCAGTTCTTC
TRBV6-5	TRBD2	NA	TRBJ2-1	CASSSGLEGSNEQFF	TGTGCCAGCAGCTCCGGACTAGAAGGAAGCAATGAGCAGTTCTTC
TRBV6-5	TRBD1	NA	TRBJ1-1	CASRGSGQVNTEAFF	TGTGCCAGCAGAGGTTCGGGACAGGTGAACACTGAAGCTTTCTTT
TRBV13	NA	NA	TRBJ2-7	CASSSTPNEQYF	TGTGCCAGCAGCTCAACCCCCAACGAGCAGTACTTC
TRBV28	TRBD1	NA	TRBJ1-2	CASQYRGAGDGYTF	TGTGCCAGCCAGTACAGGGGCGCCGGCGATGGCTACACCTTC
TRBV11-2	NA	NA	TRBJ1-1	CASSQAVKAFF	TGTGCCAGCAGCCAAGCCGTCAAAGCTTTCTTT
TRBV7-3	TRBD1	NA	TRBJ2-3	CASSQTGGTDTQYF	TGTGCCAGCAGCCAGACAGGGGGCACAGATACGCAGTATTTT
TRBV28	NA	NA	TRBJ1-6	CASVQDNSPLHF	TGTGCCAGCGTACAGGACAATTCACCCCTCCACTTT
TRBV3-1/TRBV3-2	NA	NA	TRBJ2-7	CASSWSGEQYF	TGTGCCAGCAGTTGGTCGGGGGAGCAGTACTTC
TRBV19	TRBD2	NA	TRBJ2-1	CASSHPGGPSYNEQFF	TGTGCCAGTAGTCACCCGGGAGGCCCTTCCTACAATGAGCAGTTCTTC
TRBV27	TRBD2	once	TRBJ2-3	CASSLAGGLTDTQYF	TGTGCCAGCAGTTTAGCGGGGGGTCTCACAGATACGCAGTATTTT
TRBV28	TRBD2	NA	TRBJ2-7	CASTPPGLSPYEQYF	TGTGCCAGCACCCCACCGGGACTATCTCCCTACGAGCAGTACTTC
TRBV3-1/TRBV3-2	NA	NA	TRBJ2-7	CASSQTAYEQYF	TGTGCCAGCAGCCAAACGGCGTACGAGCAGTACTTC
TRBV6-4	TRBD2	NA	TRBJ2-7	CASSFEREDCEQYF	TGTGCCAGCAGTTTCGAGCGGGAGGATTGCGAGCAGTACTTC
TRBV28	TRBD1	NA	TRBJ1-5	CASRGQTGAGNQPQHF	TGTGCCAGCAGGGGACAGACAGGGGCCGGCAATCAGCCCCAGCATTTT
TRBV11-2	TRBD1	few	TRBJ2-7	CASSLGQGGGEQYF	TGTGCCAGCAGCTTGGGACAGGGCGGAGGCGAGCAGTACTTC
TRBV28	NA	NA	TRBJ2-3	CASRPWTVYTQYF	TGTGCCAGCAGACCATGGACAGTTTATACGCAGTATTTT
TRBV27	NA	NA	TRBJ1-2	CASSPGLLYGYTF	TGTGCCAGCAGCCCTGGGCTTTTATATGGCTACACCTTC
TRBV20-1	NA	NA	TRBJ2-5	CSASLVQETQYF	TGCAGTGCTAGTCTAGTACAAGAGACCCAGTACTTC
TRBV6-5	TRBD1	NA	TRBJ1-2	CASRRDSPSDGYTF	TGTGCCAGCAGGCGGGACAGCCCCTCGGATGGCTACACCTTC
TRBV5-1	NA	once	TRBJ2-3	CASSGGVSIDTQYF	TGCGCCAGCAGCGGGGGAGTTTCTATAGATACGCAGTATTTT
TRBV29-1	NA	NA	TRBJ2-1	CSVPTGFSYNEQFF	TGCAGCGTGCCGACTGGATTCTCCTACAATGAGCAGTTCTTC
TRBV5-1	NA	NA	TRBJ2-3	CASSLASPEATDTQYF	TGCGCCAGCAGCTTGGCAAGTCCGGAGGCCACAGATACGCAGTATTTT
TRBV4-1	TRBD2	NA	TRBJ2-3	CASSQVSGGGLASDTQYF	TGCGCCAGCAGCCAAGTATCAGGGGGGGGACTAGCGTCGGATACGCAGTATTTT
TRBV7-2	TRBD1	NA	TRBJ2-4	CASSLGQGPSWGQYF	TGTGCCAGCAGCCTGGGACAGGGTCCCTCATGGGGTCAGTACTTC
TRBV28	NA	NA	TRBJ1-5	CASSLGGINQPQHF	TGTGCCAGCAGTTTAGGAGGTATCAATCAGCCCCAGCATTTT
TRBV11-3	NA	NA	TRBJ2-4	CASSHRVWVGDIQYF	TGTGCCAGCAGCCACCGAGTTTGGGTGGGAGACATTCAGTACTTC
TRBV6-6	NA	NA	TRBJ2-5	CASSPVPEGPGETQYF	TGTGCCAGCAGCCCCGTACCTGAGGGACCAGGGGAGACCCAGTACTTC
TRBV4-2	NA	once	TRBJ1-1	CASSQDASGTTEAFF	TGTGCCAGCAGCCAAGATGCTTCTGGGACCACTGAAGCTTTCTTT
TRBV28	TRBD2	NA	TRBJ2-3	CASSFGSASGSTDTQYF	TGTGCCAGCAGTTTCGGGTCGGCTAGCGGGAGCACAGATACGCAGTATTTT
TRBV27	NA	few	TRBJ1-2	CASSSTHLDSVNYGYTF	TGTGCCAGCAGTTCGACCCACTTAGACAGTGTTAACTATGGCTACACCTTC